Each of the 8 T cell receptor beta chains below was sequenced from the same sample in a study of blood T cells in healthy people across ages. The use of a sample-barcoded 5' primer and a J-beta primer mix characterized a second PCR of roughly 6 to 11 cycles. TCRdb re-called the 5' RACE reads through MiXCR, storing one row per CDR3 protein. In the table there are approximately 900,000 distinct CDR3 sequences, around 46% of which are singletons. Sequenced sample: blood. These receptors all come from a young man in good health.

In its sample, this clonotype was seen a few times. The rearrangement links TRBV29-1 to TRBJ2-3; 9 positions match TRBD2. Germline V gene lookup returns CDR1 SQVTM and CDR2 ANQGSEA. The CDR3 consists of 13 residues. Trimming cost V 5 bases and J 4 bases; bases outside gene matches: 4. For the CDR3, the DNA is TGCAGCGTTAGGGTAGCGGGGGCAGATACGCAGTATTTT. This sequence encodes CSVRVAGADTQYF.

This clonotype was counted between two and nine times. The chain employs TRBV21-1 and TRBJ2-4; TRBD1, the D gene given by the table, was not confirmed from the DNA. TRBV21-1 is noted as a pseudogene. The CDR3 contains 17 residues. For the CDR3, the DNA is TGTGCCAGCAGCAAAGGGGCAGGGGGCGAAGCCAAAAACATTCAGTACTTC. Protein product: CASSKGAGGEAKNIQYF.

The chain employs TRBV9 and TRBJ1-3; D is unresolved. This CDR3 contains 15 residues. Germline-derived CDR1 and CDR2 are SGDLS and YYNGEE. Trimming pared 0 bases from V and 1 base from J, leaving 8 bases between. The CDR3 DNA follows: TGTGCCAGCAGCGTAGCTCTGGGTTCTGGAAACACCATATATTTT. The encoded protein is CASSVALGSGNTIYF.

CDR3 in amino acids: CASRRTVVLNYGYTF. In DNA form, the CDR3 reads TGTGCCAGCAGGCGGACGGTCGTTTTAAACTATGGCTACACCTTC. V and J are TRBV2 and TRBJ1-2; D is ambiguous. V lost 6 bases, J lost 2 bases, and 16 bases lay in between. CDR3 length equals 15 residues. Germline values: CDR1 SNHLY, CDR2 FYNNEI. Filled out from reference TRBV2 and TRBJ1-2, the complete variable domain reads EPEVTQTPSHQVTQMGQEVILRCVPISNHLYFYWYRQILGQKVEFLVSFYNNEISEKSEIFDDQFSVERPDGSNFTLKIRSTKLEDSAMYFCASRRTVVLNYGYTFGSGTRLTVV.

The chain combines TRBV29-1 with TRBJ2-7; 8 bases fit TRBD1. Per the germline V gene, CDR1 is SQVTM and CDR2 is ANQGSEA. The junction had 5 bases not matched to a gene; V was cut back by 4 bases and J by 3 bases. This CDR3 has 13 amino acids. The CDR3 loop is CSVAGTGLYEQYF. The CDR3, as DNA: TGCAGCGTTGCGGGGACAGGACTCTACGAGCAGTACTTC.

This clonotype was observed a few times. CDR3 sequence (DNA): TGTGCCAGCAGTCCGATGACTAGCGGGGGTTCAGATACGCAGTATTTT. Translating it yields CASSPMTSGGSDTQYF. The V call is TRBV12-3 or TRBV12-4, the J call TRBJ2-3; 12 nucleotides line up with TRBD2. Trimming took 5 bases from V and 4 from J; bases not matched to a gene: 7. The CDR3 runs 16 residues.

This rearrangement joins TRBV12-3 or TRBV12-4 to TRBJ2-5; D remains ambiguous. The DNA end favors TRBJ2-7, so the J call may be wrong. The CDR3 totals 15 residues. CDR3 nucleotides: TGTGCCAGCAGTCAAAGGGCAGACTCAAGCTACGAGCAGTACTTC. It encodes CASSQRADSSYEQYF.

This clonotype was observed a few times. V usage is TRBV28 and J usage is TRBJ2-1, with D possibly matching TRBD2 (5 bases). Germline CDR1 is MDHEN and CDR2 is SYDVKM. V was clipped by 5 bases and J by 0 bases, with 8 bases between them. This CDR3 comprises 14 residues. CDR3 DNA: TGTGCCAGCAGTATAGCGAGCTCCTACAATGAGCAGTTCTTC. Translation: CASSIASSYNEQFF.